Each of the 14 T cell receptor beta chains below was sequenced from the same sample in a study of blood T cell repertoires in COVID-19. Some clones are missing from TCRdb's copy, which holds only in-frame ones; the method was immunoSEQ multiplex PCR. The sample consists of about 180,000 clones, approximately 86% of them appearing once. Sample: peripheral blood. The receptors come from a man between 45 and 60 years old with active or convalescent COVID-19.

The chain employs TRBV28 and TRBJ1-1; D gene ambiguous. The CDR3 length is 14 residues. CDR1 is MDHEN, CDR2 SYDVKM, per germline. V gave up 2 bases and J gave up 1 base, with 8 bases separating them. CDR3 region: CASSLPGGNTEAFF. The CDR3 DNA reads TGTGCCAGCAGTTTACCGGGAGGGAACACTGAAGCTTTCTTT.

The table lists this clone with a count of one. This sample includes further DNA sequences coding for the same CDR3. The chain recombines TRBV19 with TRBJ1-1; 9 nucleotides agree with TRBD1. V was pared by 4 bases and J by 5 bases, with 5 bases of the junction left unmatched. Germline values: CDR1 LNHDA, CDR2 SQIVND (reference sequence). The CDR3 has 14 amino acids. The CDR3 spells CASSTQTGGTEAFF. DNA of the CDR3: TGTGCCAGTAGTACCCAGACAGGGGGAACTGAAGCTTTCTTT.

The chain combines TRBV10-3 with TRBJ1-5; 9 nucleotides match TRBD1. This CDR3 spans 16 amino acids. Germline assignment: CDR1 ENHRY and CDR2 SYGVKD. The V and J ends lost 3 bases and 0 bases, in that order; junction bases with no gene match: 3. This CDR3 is CAISEQGAFSNQPQHF. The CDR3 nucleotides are TGTGCCATCAGTGAACAGGGGGCCTTTAGCAATCAGCCCCAGCATTTT.

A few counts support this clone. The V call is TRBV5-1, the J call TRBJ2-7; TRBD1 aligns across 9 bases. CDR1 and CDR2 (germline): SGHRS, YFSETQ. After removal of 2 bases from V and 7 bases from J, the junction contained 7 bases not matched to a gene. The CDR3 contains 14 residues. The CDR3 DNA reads TGCGCCAGCAGCTTACTAACAGGGGGCAGGGAGCAGTACTTC. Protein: CASSLLTGGREQYF. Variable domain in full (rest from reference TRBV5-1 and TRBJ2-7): KAGVTQTPRYLIKTRGQQVTLSCSPISGHRSVSWYQQTPGQGLQFLFEYFSETQRNKGNFPGRFSGRQFSNSRSEMNVSTLELGDSALYLCASSLLTGGREQYFGPGTRLTVT.

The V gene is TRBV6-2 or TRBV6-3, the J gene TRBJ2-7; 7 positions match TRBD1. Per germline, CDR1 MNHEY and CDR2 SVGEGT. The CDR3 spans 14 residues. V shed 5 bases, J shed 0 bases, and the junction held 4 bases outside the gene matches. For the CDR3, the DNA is TGTGCCAGCAGTGACTGGGACAGCTCCTACGAGCAGTACTTC. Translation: CASSDWDSSYEQYF.

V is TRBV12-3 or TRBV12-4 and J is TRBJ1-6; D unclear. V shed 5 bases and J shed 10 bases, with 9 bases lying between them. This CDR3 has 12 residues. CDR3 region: CASSHGQSPLHF. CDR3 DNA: TGTGCCAGCAGTCATGGGCAGTCACCCCTCCACTTT.

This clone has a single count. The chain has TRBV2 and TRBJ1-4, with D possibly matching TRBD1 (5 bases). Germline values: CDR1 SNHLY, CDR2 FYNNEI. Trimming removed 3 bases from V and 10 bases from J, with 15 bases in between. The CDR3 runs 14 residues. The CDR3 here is CASSDGEGSVKLFF. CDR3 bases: TGTGCCAGCAGTGACGGGGAGGGGAGCGTAAAACTGTTTTTT.

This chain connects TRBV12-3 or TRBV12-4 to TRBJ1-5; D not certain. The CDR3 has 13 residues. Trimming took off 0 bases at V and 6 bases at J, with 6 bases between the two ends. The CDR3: CASSLAPSQPQHF. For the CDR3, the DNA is TGTGCCAGCAGTTTAGCGCCCAGTCAGCCCCAGCATTTT.

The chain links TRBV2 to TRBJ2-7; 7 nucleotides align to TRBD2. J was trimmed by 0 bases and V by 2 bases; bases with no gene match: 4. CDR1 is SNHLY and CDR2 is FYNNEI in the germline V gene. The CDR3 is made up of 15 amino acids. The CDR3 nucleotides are TGTGCCAGCAGTGAATCCCGACTAGCCTCCTACGAGCAGTACTTC. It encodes CASSESRLASYEQYF.

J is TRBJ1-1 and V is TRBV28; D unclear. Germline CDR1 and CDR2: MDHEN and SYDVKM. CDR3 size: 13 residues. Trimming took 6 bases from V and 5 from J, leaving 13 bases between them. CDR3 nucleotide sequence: TGTGCCAGCAGCTCCCTTACTCGGACTGAAGCTTTCTTT. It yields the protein CASSSLTRTEAFF.

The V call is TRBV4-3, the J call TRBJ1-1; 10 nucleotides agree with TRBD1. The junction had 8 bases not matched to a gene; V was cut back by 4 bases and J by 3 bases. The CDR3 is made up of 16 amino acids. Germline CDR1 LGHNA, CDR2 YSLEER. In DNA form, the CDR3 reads TGCGCCAGCAGCCTGGGACAGGGGAGTGGGGACACTGAAGCTTTCTTT. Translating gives CASSLGQGSGDTEAFF.

The CDR3 nucleotides are TGTGCCAGCTCACCACCCAGGCTCTCCTATAATTCACCCCTCCACTTT. Its translation: CASSPPRLSYNSPLHF. The chain uses TRBV18 and TRBJ1-6, with no clear D. This CDR3 comprises 16 residues. Trimming stripped 0 bases from V and 0 bases from J, with 6 bases between. Germline-derived CDR1 and CDR2 are KGHSH and LQKENI.

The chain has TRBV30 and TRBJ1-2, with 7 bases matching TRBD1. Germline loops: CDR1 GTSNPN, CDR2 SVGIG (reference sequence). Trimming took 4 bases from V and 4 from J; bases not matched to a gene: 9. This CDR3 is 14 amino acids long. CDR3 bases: TGTGCCTGGACAGGACAGGTTACGATCTATGGCTACACCTTC. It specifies CAWTGQVTIYGYTF.

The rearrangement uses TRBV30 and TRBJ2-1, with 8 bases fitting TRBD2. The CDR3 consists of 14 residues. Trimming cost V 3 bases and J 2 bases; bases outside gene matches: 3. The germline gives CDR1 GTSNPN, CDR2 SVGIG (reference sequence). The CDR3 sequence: CAWRRLATYNEQFF. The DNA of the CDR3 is TGTGCCTGGAGGAGACTAGCGACCTACAATGAGCAGTTCTTC.